Presented here are 30 T cell receptor beta chains from one specimen sequenced in a study of PD-L1 blockade in urothelial cancer (dated by TCRdb to 2016 to 2017). The library was made by the immunoSEQ multiplex PCR assay. TCRdb carries this immuneACCESS record with in-frame sequences only. Its versions omit some clonotypes, under half of them owing to an unresolved V gene in the studies checked, with the rest unexplained. This sample has 49,000 or so clones in its table, and about four fifths of those were observed once. Clones ranked in the top ten supply 8% to 13% of the sample. According to the study, the label for this sample's time point signals: pretreatment peripheral blood. The specimen was PBMCs, collected around atezolizumab (anti-PD-L1) treatment. Receptor source: a man between 65 and 85 years old with urothelial cancer.

V usage is TRBV7-6 and J usage is TRBJ2-7, with a tentative D call TRBD2 (6 bases). The germline V gene encodes CDR1 SGHVS and CDR2 FNYEAQ. CDR3 length: 16 amino acids. V was trimmed by 1 base and J by 1 base, leaving 14 bases between them. The CDR3 sequence: CASSLGPAEGSYEQYF. CDR3 nucleotides: TGTGCCAGCAGCTTAGGCCCAGCGGAGGGTTCCTACGAGCAGTACTTC.

The V gene is TRBV2, the J gene TRBJ2-5, with TRBD2 matching over 16 bases. This CDR3 contains 21 residues. V lost 2 bases and J lost 4; bases outside the gene matches: 16. From germline, CDR1 is SNHLY and CDR2 FYNNEI. CDR3 sequence: CASSETRGGPGLAGGRETQYF. DNA for the CDR3: TGTGCCAGCAGTGAAACTCGCGGCGGCCCGGGACTAGCGGGAGGGAGAGAGACCCAGTACTTC. Drawing the rest from reference TRBV2 and TRBJ2-5, the complete variable domain is EPEVTQTPSHQVTQMGQEVILRCVPISNHLYFYWYRQILGQKVEFLVSFYNNEISEKSEIFDDQFSVERPDGSNFTLKIRSTKLEDSAMYFCASSETRGGPGLAGGRETQYFGPGTRLLVL.

There are a few counts of this clone. The chain carries TRBV7-9 and TRBJ2-7; the D gene is possibly TRBD1 (6 bases). The CDR3 spans 16 residues. Germline values: CDR1 SEHNR, CDR2 FQNEAQ (reference sequence). V shed 3 bases and J shed 2 bases, with 17 bases lying between them. CDR3: CASSFLSGEKAYEQYF. CDR3 in DNA: TGTGCCAGCAGCTTTCTTTCAGGGGAAAAGGCCTACGAGCAGTACTTC.

This clone was found a few times. This chain joins TRBV5-6 and TRBJ1-4; weak D call: TRBD1 (6 bases). In germline, CDR1 is SGHDT, CDR2 YYEEEE. The CDR3 runs to 16 residues. Trimming took 1 base from V and 8 from J, leaving 18 bases between them. CDR3 sequence: CASSLSRGLVREKLFF. The CDR3 bases are TGTGCCAGCAGCTTGTCCAGGGGCCTGGTTAGAGAAAAACTGTTTTTT.

This chain uses TRBV7-8 with TRBJ2-7, with 9 bases identical to TRBD2. The V segment lost 0 bases and the J segment 2 bases; nucleotides outside the gene matches: 5. The CDR3 runs to 16 residues. Germline values: CDR1 SGHVS, CDR2 FQNEAQ. The CDR3 is CASSLALAGGPYEQYF. The DNA for the CDR3 is TGTGCCAGCAGCTTAGCGCTGGCGGGAGGGCCCTACGAGCAGTACTTC. Variable domain in full (rest from reference TRBV7-8 and TRBJ2-7): GAGVSQSPRYKVAKRGQDVALRCDPISGHVSLFWYQQALGQGPEFLTYFQNEAQLDKSGLPSDRFFAERPEGSVSTLKIQRTQQEDSAVYLCASSLALAGGPYEQYFGPGTRLTVT.

The J gene is TRBJ2-7, the V gene TRBV13, with 13 nucleotides matching TRBD2. V shed 5 bases and J 7 bases; nucleotides not matched to a gene: 8. The CDR3 is 15 residues long. Per germline, CDR1 PRHDT and CDR2 FYEKMQ (reference sequence). The CDR3 is CASSRRTSGSKEQYF. In DNA form, the CDR3 reads TGTGCCAGCAGCCGGCGGACTAGCGGGAGTAAGGAGCAGTACTTC.

This clone was detected only a few times. V and J are TRBV10-2 and TRBJ2-1, with TRBD2 identical over 10 bases. The V segment lost 10 bases and the J segment 7 bases; nucleotides outside the gene matches: 10. The V gene's germline CDR1 is WSHSY and CDR2 SAAADI. This CDR3 region has 14 residues. In nucleotides, the CDR3 is TGCGCCACCGCGCTAGCGGGAGTTAGTAATGAGCAGTTCTTC. Its translation is CATALAGVSNEQFF.

This chain connects TRBV19 to TRBJ2-1, with 7 bases lining up with TRBD2. In germline, CDR1 is LNHDA, CDR2 SQIVND (reference sequence). The CDR3 loop spans 16 amino acids. V shed 3 bases and J 2 bases; nucleotides not matched to a gene: 7. Here the CDR3 reads CASSIFGGSAYNEQFF. CDR3 nucleotide sequence: TGTGCCAGTAGTATTTTCGGCGGGAGCGCCTACAATGAGCAGTTCTTC. The full variable domain, completed using reference TRBV19 and TRBJ2-1, is DGGITQSPKYLFRKEGQNVTLSCEQNLNHDAMYWYRQDPGQGLRLIYYSQIVNDFQKGDIAEGYSVSREKKESFPLTVTSAQKNPTAFYLCASSIFGGSAYNEQFFGPGTRLTVL.

J is TRBJ1-4 and V is TRBV10-3; D is uncertain. Germline V gives CDR1 ENHRY, CDR2 SYGVKD. The CDR3 has 12 amino acids. The V and J ends lost 3 bases and 4 bases respectively, with 3 bases between them. CDR3 protein: CAISDNNEKLFF. For the CDR3, the DNA is TGTGCCATCAGTGACAATAATGAAAAACTGTTTTTT.

The table lists this clone with a count of one. The chain has TRBV12-2 and TRBJ2-2; TRBD2, as called in the table, went unchecked against the DNA. TRBV12-2 is noted as a pseudogene. The CDR3 consists of 16 residues. The CDR3 region has the DNA TGTGCAAGTCGCTTAGCGCAAGGGCTCGGGGCCGGGGAGCTGTTTTTT. Translated, it gives CASRLAQGLGAGELFF.

The V gene is TRBV2, the J gene TRBJ1-5, with 8 bases that match TRBD1. The J segment lost 0 bases and the V segment lost 7 bases, leaving 8 bases of the junction unmatched. The CDR3 totals 16 residues. Germline-derived CDR1 and CDR2 are SNHLY and FYNNEI. CDR3 nucleotide sequence: TGTGCCAGCAATTCACAGGGGGTGATTAGCAATCAGCCCCAGCATTTT. It yields the protein CASNSQGVISNQPQHF.

V is TRBV9 and J is TRBJ2-3, with D unclear. In germline, CDR1 is SGDLS, CDR2 YYNGEE. The CDR3 spans 14 residues. With 3 bases removed from V and 3 bases from J, the gap between germline ends came to 11 bases. In DNA, the CDR3 is TGTGCCAGCAGCGGACGACTGGCAACAGATACGCAGTATTTT. Protein sequence: CASSGRLATDTQYF.

The V call is TRBV6-1, the J call TRBJ2-7; 8 nucleotides line up with TRBD1. Germline V gene sequence: CDR1 MNHNS, CDR2 SASEGT. This CDR3 is built from 15 residues. The V and J ends lost 2 bases and 4 bases, in that order; junction bases with no gene match: 7. In DNA, the CDR3 is TGTGCCAGCAGTGAAATGGCAGGGGGCTGGTACGAGCAGTACTTC. Protein product: CASSEMAGGWYEQYF.

V usage is TRBV5-4 and J usage is TRBJ2-1; TRBD2 agrees at 14 bases. The germline gives CDR1 SGHNT, CDR2 YYREEE (reference sequence). Trimming cost V 3 bases and J 10 bases; bases outside gene matches: 3. The CDR3 length is 14 residues. CDR3 bases: TGTGCCAGCAGCTGGGGGACTAGCGGGAGCGAGCAGTTCTTC. This gives the protein CASSWGTSGSEQFF.

This chain uses TRBV5-6 with TRBJ2-5, with TRBD2 identical over 10 bases. This CDR3 has 14 residues. Germline values: CDR1 SGHDT, CDR2 YYEEEE. The V gene end was trimmed by 1 base and the J gene end by 4 bases; junction bases not matched to a gene: 1. The CDR3 DNA is TGTGCCAGCAGCTTGACTAGCGGGACAGAGACCCAGTACTTC. Protein: CASSLTSGTETQYF.

This rearrangement joins TRBV11-2 to TRBJ1-1, with 7 bases lining up with TRBD1. The CDR3 spans 16 residues. Germline V gives CDR1 SGHAT, CDR2 FQNNGV. The V segment lost 3 bases and the J segment 1 base; nucleotides outside the gene matches: 8. CDR3 DNA sequence: TGTGCCAGCAGCTTGGCCCAGGGGGGCGCGAACACTGAAGCTTTCTTT. Translated, it gives CASSLAQGGANTEAFF.

The chain recombines TRBV9 with TRBJ2-3; the match to TRBD2 covers 7 bases. This CDR3 is 14 amino acids long. V lost 4 bases and J lost 5; bases outside the gene matches: 7. Per germline, CDR1 SGDLS and CDR2 YYNGEE. CDR3 DNA: TGTGCCAGCAGCTTTTCCGGGAGGTTAGATACGCAGTATTTT. This encodes CASSFSGRLDTQYF. The full variable domain, with the rest looked up from reference TRBV9 and TRBJ2-3, is DSGVTQTPKHLITATGQRVTLRCSPRSGDLSVYWYQQSLDQGLQFLIQYYNGEERAKGNILERFSAQQFPDLHSELNLSSLELGDSALYFCASSFSGRLDTQYFGPGTRLTVL.

The DNA for the CDR3 is TGTGCCTGGAGTGGGCTAGCGGGAGGGTACAATGAGCAGTTCTTC. It is translated as CAWSGLAGGYNEQFF. This chain connects TRBV30 to TRBJ2-1; 12 bases fit TRBD2. Germline-derived CDR1 and CDR2 are GTSNPN and SVGIG (reference sequence). CDR3 size: 15 residues. V shed 1 base, J shed 4 bases, and the junction held 2 bases outside the gene matches.

The chain carries TRBV27 and TRBJ2-1; D perhaps matches TRBD2 (7 bases). Trimming shortened V by 6 bases and J by 4 bases, and 31 bases separated the two germline ends. Looked up from germline, CDR1 is MNHEY and CDR2 is SMNVEV (reference sequence). The CDR3 loop spans 20 amino acids. CDR3 residues: CASSLASGKMLTGQYNEQFF. CDR3 bases: TGTGCCAGCAGCCTGGCTAGCGGCAAAATGCTAACTGGACAGTACAATGAGCAGTTCTTC.

V and J are TRBV18 and TRBJ2-5; no reliable D call. Germline V gene data show CDR1 as KGHSH and CDR2 as LQKENI. The CDR3 length is 11 residues. The ends were cut back, 6 bases at V and 4 bases at J, with 6 bases in the middle. The CDR3 here is CASSPLETQYF. The CDR3 coding sequence is TGTGCCAGCTCCCCCCTAGAGACCCAGTACTTC. Full variable domain (rest looked up from reference TRBV18 and TRBJ2-5): NAGVMQNPRHLVRRRGQEARLRCSPMKGHSHVYWYRQLPEEGLKFMVYLQKENIIDESGMPKERFSAEFPKEGPSILRIQQVVRGDSAAYFCASSPLETQYFGPGTRLLVL.

The CDR3 DNA sequence: TGTGCCAGTAGTGAGGACAGGGGGGGAAGTCAGCCCCAGCATTTT. Residues: CASSEDRGGSQPQHF. This chain joins TRBV19 and TRBJ1-5, with 10 bases identical to TRBD1. J gave up 6 bases and V 5 bases, and 7 bases lay outside the gene matches. The CDR3 consists of 15 residues. Germline V lookup: CDR1 LNHDA, CDR2 SQIVND (reference sequence).

The chain's CDR3 is CASSYSNQGAAEAFF. CDR3 coding DNA: TGTGCCAGCAGTTATTCAAATCAGGGGGCCGCTGAAGCTTTCTTT. This chain joins TRBV28 and TRBJ1-1; the match to TRBD1 covers 8 bases. This CDR3 has 15 residues. With 4 bases clipped from V and 6 bases from J, the junction kept 10 bases outside the gene matches. Germline values: CDR1 MDHEN, CDR2 SYDVKM.

The sample holds one count of this clone. V is TRBV7-8 and J is TRBJ2-1, with D hard to call. Trimming took off 4 bases at V and 5 bases at J, with 9 bases between the two ends. Looked up from germline, CDR1 is SGHVS and CDR2 is FQNEAQ. The CDR3 is 13 amino acids. The CDR3 nucleotides read TGTGCCAGCAGCTCGTACTTCGACAATGAGCAGTTCTTC. Translating it yields CASSSYFDNEQFF.

V and J are TRBV7-8 and TRBJ2-1; TRBD2 agrees at 8 bases. J was trimmed by 5 bases and V by 2 bases; bases with no gene match: 8. This CDR3 has 16 amino acids. Looked up from germline, CDR1 is SGHVS and CDR2 is FQNEAQ. The CDR3 DNA reads TGTGCCAGCAGCTTATTAAGCGGGAGACACGACAATGAGCAGTTCTTC. It specifies CASSLLSGRHDNEQFF.

The chain links TRBV5-1 to TRBJ2-1; D is ambiguous. This CDR3 comprises 13 residues. V was trimmed by 3 bases and J by 7 bases, leaving 11 bases between them. The germline V gene has CDR1 SGHRS and CDR2 YFSETQ. The CDR3 DNA is TGCGCCAGCAGCTCCCTCCCAGGTAATGAGCAGTTCTTC. It codes for CASSSLPGNEQFF.

The chain has TRBV6-5 and TRBJ2-7; 7 bases fit TRBD2. Trimming at V came to 7 bases and at J to 12 bases, leaving 9 bases not matched to a gene. The CDR3 is 11 amino acids. Germline V gene sequence: CDR1 MNHEY, CDR2 SVGAGI. The CDR3 DNA follows: TGTGCCAGCACCCACGGGGGGTTAACGTACTTC. It codes for CASTHGGLTYF.

This clone has just one count. The rearrangement links TRBV2 to TRBJ1-4; possibly TRBD1 for D (6 bases). Trimming stripped 6 bases from V and 4 bases from J, with 15 bases between. The CDR3 covers 15 residues. The germline V gene has CDR1 SNHLY and CDR2 FYNNEI. The CDR3 bases are TGTGCCAGCAGCGGCATAGGACAGTTTAATGAAAAACTGTTTTTT. Protein sequence: CASSGIGQFNEKLFF.

This clone was detected a few times. This sequence joins TRBV5-1 and TRBJ2-1; TRBD2 aligns across 12 bases. With V trimmed by 6 bases and J by 8 bases, 12 bases remained unmatched. In germline, CDR1 is SGHRS, CDR2 YFSETQ. The CDR3 length is 16 residues. CDR3 bases: TGCGCCAGCACTCGACTAGCGGGAGTAATCCCCCATGAGCAGTTCTTC. Translation: CASTRLAGVIPHEQFF. Combining the CDR3 with reference TRBV5-1 and TRBJ2-1 gives the whole variable domain KAGVTQTPRYLIKTRGQQVTLSCSPISGHRSVSWYQQTPGQGLQFLFEYFSETQRNKGNFPGRFSGRQFSNSRSEMNVSTLELGDSALYLCASTRLAGVIPHEQFFGPGTRLTVL.

The chain joins TRBV13 to TRBJ2-3; D is ambiguous. V lost 5 bases, J lost 2 bases, and 11 bases lay in between. Germline CDR1 reads PRHDT; CDR2 reads FYEKMQ (reference sequence). The CDR3 is 14 residues long. The CDR3 DNA follows: TGTGCCAGCAGCCCAGGCCCATCCACAGATACGCAGTATTTT. Translated, it gives CASSPGPSTDTQYF.

This chain uses TRBV28 with TRBJ2-4; D unresolved. The CDR3 has 15 amino acids. Germline V lookup: CDR1 MDHEN, CDR2 SYDVKM. V was cut by 5 bases and J by 1 base, with 12 bases left in between. The CDR3 region has the DNA TGTGCCAGCAGTAGAGATCCGGAGGCCAAAAACATTCAGTACTTC. It encodes CASSRDPEAKNIQYF.